This T cell receptor (beta chain) derives from a study of beta chain features in type 1 diabetes. The V end lost 7 bases, the J end lost 3 bases, and 25 bases lay between the germline ends. The CDR3 consists of 17 residues. Germline assignment: CDR1 SEHNR and CDR2 FQNEAQ (reference sequence). Study outcomes and limitations: TCRB CDR3s from Type 1 diabetes patients were moderately but significantly shorter in all four CD4+ subsets.

All of the isolated RNA was reverse transcribed, so expressed TCRB transcripts were sequenced. The method was immunoSEQ multiplex PCR; TCRdb's version includes in-frame clones alone and lacks a portion of them. The sample shows a few hundred thousand clones, around 24% of them seen only once. It was via CD45RO/CCR7/CD25/CD127/CD95/CD27 that CD4+ naive, central memory, regulatory and stem cell-like memory cells were sorted. In regard to this clone: The antigen is not known.

The clonotype originates from a woman aged 30 to 39 with type 1 diabetes. The sequencing input was naive CD4+ T cells from blood. This rearrangement joins TRBV7-9 to TRBJ2-7; a weak D match, TRBD2 (6 bases). The CDR3 DNA is TGTGCCAGCATACTAGTGATCCCCGGGAGACTTCACTACGAGCAGTACTTC. Protein sequence: CASILVIPGRLHYEQYF.